A selection of T cell receptor beta chains follows, all from one sample in a study of blood T cell repertoires in COVID-19. Produced via immunoSEQ multiplex PCR; TCRdb's table is partial and in-frame only. The table has fewer than 500,000 clones, approximately 90% seen once. Sample: PBMCs or T cells enriched from blood (not recorded which). These receptors originate from a woman in her 30s with acute COVID-19. Both conserved end residues are part of each CDR3. D genes are given only for firm matches. For some rows the clone size is stated as once, few or many, or as a class when expanded; others skip it.

V	J	D	size	DNA	CDR3
TRBV23-1	TRBJ1-1	TRBD1	few	TGCGCCAGCACCTCGGGAACAGGGGGTGCTGAAGCTTTCTTT	CASTSGTGGAEAFF
TRBV5-1	TRBJ2-3	TRBD1	NA	TGCGCCAGCAGCTTACCCGACAGGGTGAGCACAGATACGCAGTATTTT	CASSLPDRVSTDTQYF
TRBV6-5	TRBJ1-5	TRBD1	NA	TGTGCCAGCTCCGCAGGGGGCGGAAATCAGCCCCAGCATTTT	CASSAGGGNQPQHF
TRBV7-9	TRBJ1-6	NA	NA	TGTGCCAGCAGCTATGGGAGCTCCTATAATTCACCCCTCCACTTT	CASSYGSSYNSPLHF
TRBV30	TRBJ2-7	TRBD1	NA	TGTGCTGCAATTTCCGGGACAGGGGTTCACGAGCAGTACTTC	CAAISGTGVHEQYF
TRBV10-3	TRBJ1-4	NA	NA	TGTGCCATCAGTGGACAGAGTAATGAAAAACTGTTTTTT	CAISGQSNEKLFF
TRBV12-3/TRBV12-4	TRBJ2-4	TRBD1	NA	TGTGCCAGCAGTTGGACAGGGTTGAACATTCAGTACTTC	CASSWTGLNIQYF
TRBV3-1/TRBV3-2	TRBJ2-3	NA	NA	TGTGCCAGCAAGCGTCAGGGCTCAGATACGCAGTATTTT	CASKRQGSDTQYF
TRBV6-2/TRBV6-3	TRBJ2-3	TRBD1	once	TGTGCCAGCAGCCTCCGGACAGGGGACACAGATACGCAGTATTTT	CASSLRTGDTDTQYF
TRBV9	TRBJ2-7	NA	NA	TGTGCCAGCAGCCCTGGACGGGGGGCGATGGACGAGCAGTACTTC	CASSPGRGAMDEQYF
TRBV11-3	TRBJ2-1	TRBD2	NA	TGTGCCAGCAGCTTCCAGAGCGGGGGGCGAGGGAATGAGCAGTTCTTC	CASSFQSGGRGNEQFF
TRBV5-1	TRBJ2-7	NA	NA	TGCGCCAGCAGCTTGGGTTTTGGGCCCCTCTACGAGCAGTACTTC	CASSLGFGPLYEQYF